This T cell receptor (beta chain) was sequenced in a study of T cells in Graves' hyperthyroidism and ophthalmopathy. V gave up 5 bases and J gave up 6 bases, with 16 bases separating them. The CDR3 length is 14 residues. Germline V gene sequence: CDR1 SNHLY, CDR2 FYNNEI. The table lists this clonotype with many counts. The investigators amplified TCR beta CDR3 regions from RNA transcripts. First-round RT-PCR targeting the TCR CDR3 was performed with the HTBI primer set. TCRdb fed the multiplex PCR reads into MiXCR, producing one record per CDR3 protein. The table records roughly 560,000 distinct CDR3 sequences, roughly 14% of them present only once.

Sequenced material: blood. The chain recombines TRBV2 with TRBJ1-2; a weak D match, TRBD1 (5 bases). The receptor was isolated from a woman aged 40-49 years with Graves' ophthalmopathy. The CDR3 DNA sequence: TGTGCCAGCAGTCGACGGGGGATTACGGATGGCTACACCTTC. This translates into CASSRRGITDGYTF.